Here is one T cell receptor beta chain with its context. Germline V gene data show CDR1 as SGHKS and CDR2 as YYEKEE (reference sequence). This CDR3 region has 12 residues. V was pared by 2 bases and J by 10 bases, with 12 bases between. Authors' data handling: Amplifying reference gene primers gave estimates of nucleated cell counts. Produced via immunoSEQ multiplex PCR; TCRdb's table is partial and in-frame only. The DNA was the basis for D and trimming; V, J and clone size are from that table. The sample includes about 210,000 clones, less than 85% of them seen just once. This sample was included in a study of blood T cell repertoires in COVID-19. Study in general: Specimens from acute and convalescent COVID-19 originated in the United States, Italy and Spain. Sample material is recorded as cDNA or gDNA derived from T cells, B-cell-depleted T cells, or PBMCs.

This TCR derives from a woman in her seventies with acute or convalescent COVID-19. The chain is built from TRBV5-5 and TRBJ1-1, with unresolved D. Sequencing was performed on peripheral blood. The CDR3 spells CASSFDGIGAFF. The CDR3, as DNA: TGTGCCAGCAGCTTCGACGGGATAGGAGCTTTCTTT. The full variable domain, its missing parts supplied by reference TRBV5-5 and TRBJ1-1, is DAGVTQSPTHLIKTRGQQVTLRCSPISGHKSVSWYQQVLGQGPQFIFQYYEKEERGRGNFPDRFSARQFPNYSSELNVNALLLGDSALYLCASSFDGIGAFFGQGTRLTVV.